This T cell receptor (beta chain) originates from a study of CD8 T cells in Susac syndrome. Blood CD8+ and CD4+ T cells underwent high-throughput TCR beta sequencing. The CDR3 has 15 residues. Losses at the gene ends were 1 base for V and 1 base for J; bases not matched to a gene: 3. The RNA, about 0.5 to 1 ug, was put through reverse transcription using random hexamers. immunoSEQ multiplex PCR amplified TCR beta CDR3 across 54 Vbeta, 13 Jbeta. From the immunoSEQ multiplex PCR reads, TCRdb called clonotypes with MiXCR, one entry per CDR3 protein. Here the sample spans approximately 190,000 distinct CDR3 sequences, approximately 93% being singletons.

The sequenced sample consisted of CD4+ T cells from PBMCs. The receptor was derived from a human donor in good health. J is TRBJ1-2 and V is TRBV12-3 or TRBV12-4; 7 bases are a match to TRBD1. The CDR3 loop is CASSLGTGINYGYTF. As DNA, the CDR3 is TGTGCCAGCAGTTTAGGGACAGGAATTAACTATGGCTACACCTTC.